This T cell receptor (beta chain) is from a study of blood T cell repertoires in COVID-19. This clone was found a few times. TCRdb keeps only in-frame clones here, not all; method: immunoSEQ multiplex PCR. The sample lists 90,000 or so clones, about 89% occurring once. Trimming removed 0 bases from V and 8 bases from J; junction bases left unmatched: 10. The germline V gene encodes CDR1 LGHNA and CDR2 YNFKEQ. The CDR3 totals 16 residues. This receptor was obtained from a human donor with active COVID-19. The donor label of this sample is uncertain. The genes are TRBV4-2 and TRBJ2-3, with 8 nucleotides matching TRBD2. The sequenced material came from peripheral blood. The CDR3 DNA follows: TGTGCCAGCAGCCAAGAGGGACTAGTAAAAATCGGTACGCAGTATTTT. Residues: CASSQEGLVKIGTQYF.